Presented here are 5 T cell receptor beta chains from one specimen sequenced in a study of OX40 agonist ivuxolimab in advanced cancers. Assay: immunoSEQ multiplex PCR; the TCRdb copy retains only in-frame clones and omits some. Counted here are more than 65,000 clones, more than 75% occurring once; the ten biggest clones make up approximately 6.1%. The sequenced sample was CD4+ or CD8+ T cells sorted from blood, obtained in a trial of the OX40 agonist ivuxolimab. These receptors were collected from an adult with an advanced solid tumor such as melanoma, head and neck, liver or kidney cancer.

CDR3 bases: TGTGCCAGCAGTGGGACTCGTGAGGGCGAGCAGTACTTC. Encoded protein: CASSGTREGEQYF. V usage is TRBV2 and J usage is TRBJ2-7; D is perhaps TRBD2 (5 bases). V lost 4 bases to trimming and J lost 6 bases, with 13 bases between them. Germline loops: CDR1 SNHLY, CDR2 FYNNEI. CDR3 length: 13 residues. The full variable domain, its missing parts supplied by reference TRBV2 and TRBJ2-7, is EPEVTQTPSHQVTQMGQEVILRCVPISNHLYFYWYRQILGQKVEFLVSFYNNEISEKSEIFDDQFSVERPDGSNFTLKIRSTKLEDSAMYFCASSGTREGEQYFGPGTRLTVT.

The chain links TRBV5-4 to TRBJ1-6; 7 positions match TRBD1. The length of the CDR3 is 14 residues. Trimming removed 2 bases from V and 7 bases from J; junction bases left unmatched: 3. The germline V gene has CDR1 SGHNT and CDR2 YYREEE (reference sequence). As DNA, the CDR3 is TGTGCCAGCAGCTTCGAACAGGGGAATTCACCCCTCCACTTT. It specifies CASSFEQGNSPLHF.

V is TRBV6-4 and J is TRBJ1-1; D is ambiguous. V was pared by 2 bases and J by 8 bases, with 9 bases between. The germline V gene encodes CDR1 MRHNA and CDR2 SNTAGT. This CDR3 comprises 12 residues. The CDR3 spells CASSDNGREAFF. The CDR3 nucleotides read TGTGCCAGCAGTGACAATGGCAGGGAAGCTTTCTTT.

A few counts support this clone. The gene calls are TRBV11-2 and TRBJ2-3; D not certain. The CDR3 totals 12 residues. Germline assignment: CDR1 SGHAT and CDR2 FQNNGV. The V end lost 6 bases, the J end lost 3 bases, and 7 bases lay between the germline ends. The CDR3 sequence: CASSTRTDTQYF. For the CDR3, the DNA is TGTGCCAGCAGTACACGGACAGATACGCAGTATTTT. Combining the CDR3 with reference TRBV11-2 and TRBJ2-3 gives the whole variable domain EAGVAQSPRYKIIEKRQSVAFWCNPISGHATLYWYQQILGQGPKLLIQFQNNGVVDDSQLPKDRFSAERLKGVDSTLKIQPAKLEDSAVYLCASSTRTDTQYFGPGTRLTVL.

This clone has just one count. This chain links TRBV7-2 with TRBJ2-7, with D perhaps matching TRBD1 (6 bases). This CDR3 is 14 amino acids long. The V end was cut by 6 bases, the J end by 2 bases, with 14 bases between. The germline V gene has CDR1 SGHTA and CDR2 FQGNSA. CDR3 region: CASRRDIPTYEQYF. CDR3 DNA: TGTGCCAGCAGAAGGGACATACCGACCTACGAGCAGTACTTC.